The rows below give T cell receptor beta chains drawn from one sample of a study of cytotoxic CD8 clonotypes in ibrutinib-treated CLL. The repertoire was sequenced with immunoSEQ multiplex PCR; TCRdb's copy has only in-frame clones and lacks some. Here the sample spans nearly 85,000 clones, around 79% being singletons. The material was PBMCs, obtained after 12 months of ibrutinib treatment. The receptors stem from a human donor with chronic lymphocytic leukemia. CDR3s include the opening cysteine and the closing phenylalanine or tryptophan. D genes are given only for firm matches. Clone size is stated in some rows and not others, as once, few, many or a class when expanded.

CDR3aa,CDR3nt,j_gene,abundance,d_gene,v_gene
CASSYSPGDYGYTF,TGTGCCAGCAGTTACTCGCCAGGGGACTATGGCTACACCTTC,TRBJ1-2,NA,NA,TRBV6-6
CAWSPRGGRNQPQHF,TGTGCCTGGAGTCCCAGGGGAGGAAGAAATCAGCCCCAGCATTTT,TRBJ1-5,NA,NA,TRBV30
CASTLPWGGSSGNTIYF,TGTGCCAGCACCCTCCCTTGGGGGGGCAGCTCGGGAAACACCATATATTTT,TRBJ1-3,NA,NA,TRBV28
CASSLTGHSGANTGELFF,TGTGCCAGCAGCTTAACTGGGCATAGCGGGGCAAACACCGGGGAGCTGTTTTTT,TRBJ2-2,NA,TRBD2,TRBV7-3
CASSPGQNYGYTF,TGTGCCAGCAGCCCCGGACAGAATTATGGCTACACCTTC,TRBJ1-2,NA,NA,TRBV14
CASSLGDIQYF,TGTGCCAGCAGTTTAGGGGACATTCAGTACTTC,TRBJ2-4,NA,NA,TRBV28
CASSLDRVGGQFF,TGTGCCAGCAGCTTAGACCGGGTGGGGGGGCAGTTCTTC,TRBJ2-1,NA,NA,TRBV11-2
CASSQYWTGGDYEQYF,TGCGCCAGCAGCCAATATTGGACAGGGGGGGACTACGAGCAGTACTTC,TRBJ2-7,NA,TRBD1,TRBV4-3
CASSPPRGDTDTQYF,TGTGCCAGCTCACCGCCTCGGGGGGACACAGATACGCAGTATTTT,TRBJ2-3,NA,TRBD2,TRBV18
CASSLGGPQETQYF,TGTGCCAGCAGTTTGGGTGGGCCCCAAGAGACCCAGTACTTC,TRBJ2-5,NA,NA,TRBV28
CASSQDRTGGAYNSPLHF,TGTGCCAGCAGCCAAGATCGGACAGGGGGCGCCTATAATTCACCCCTCCACTTT,TRBJ1-6,few,TRBD1,TRBV4-2
CASSLGPGETQYF,TGTGCCAGCAGCTTAGGGCCCGGGGAGACCCAGTACTTC,TRBJ2-5,NA,NA,TRBV11-2
CSVPRPPGHGDTEAFF,TGCAGCGTCCCCCGCCCCCCGGGTCATGGGGACACTGAAGCTTTCTTT,TRBJ1-1,NA,NA,TRBV29-1
CASNQGVSTGELFF,TGTGCCAGCAACCAGGGGGTGTCCACCGGGGAGCTGTTTTTT,TRBJ2-2,NA,TRBD1,TRBV7-9
CASSLQNNEQFF,TGCGCCAGCAGCCTTCAAAATAATGAGCAGTTCTTC,TRBJ2-1,NA,NA,TRBV5-1
CASSHGLAGAHSYNEQFF,TGTGCCAGCAGCCACGGACTAGCGGGAGCCCACTCCTACAATGAGCAGTTCTTC,TRBJ2-1,NA,TRBD2,TRBV7-8
CAAEPGQGDPTNEKLFF,TGCGCCGCCGAACCGGGACAGGGGGACCCAACTAATGAAAAACTGTTTTTT,TRBJ1-4,NA,TRBD1,TRBV10-1
CASSLSAGGTYEQYF,TGTGCCAGCAGCTTATCCGCGGGAGGGACCTACGAGCAGTACTTC,TRBJ2-7,once,TRBD2,TRBV11-2
CASSLSWRADTQYF,TGTGCCAGCAGTTTATCTTGGCGGGCAGATACGCAGTATTTT,TRBJ2-3,NA,NA,TRBV27
CAIAQGAQETQYF,TGTGCCATCGCGCAGGGGGCCCAAGAGACCCAGTACTTC,TRBJ2-5,NA,TRBD1,TRBV10-3
CASRLAGQGDPYEQYF,TGTGCAAGTCGCTTAGCAGGGCAGGGAGACCCCTACGAGCAGTACTTC,TRBJ2-7,NA,NA,TRBV12-2
CASSATGSTSNTGELFF,TGTGCCAGCAGCGCCACCGGGTCCACCTCCAACACCGGGGAGCTGTTTTTT,TRBJ2-2,NA,NA,TRBV7-2
CASSMQVEQGGELFF,TGTGCCAGCAGCATGCAGGTCGAGCAGGGCGGGGAGCTGTTTTTT,TRBJ2-2,NA,NA,TRBV7-3
CASSPRDRGSEQYF,TGTGCCAGCTCCCCCCGGGACAGGGGGTCCGAGCAGTACTTC,TRBJ2-7,NA,TRBD1,TRBV18
CASSLQGATNEKLFF,TGTGCCAGCAGTTTACAGGGGGCAACTAATGAAAAACTGTTTTTT,TRBJ1-4,NA,TRBD1,TRBV27
CASSEVAETQYF,TGTGCCAGCAGCGAAGTGGCGGAGACCCAGTACTTC,TRBJ2-5,NA,NA,TRBV7-2
CASSAPGQGIDEQFF,TGTGCCAGCAGCGCCCCGGGACAGGGGATCGATGAGCAGTTCTTC,TRBJ2-1,NA,TRBD1,TRBV9
CASSLGGNYGYTF,TGTGCCAGCAGCTTAGGGGGGAACTATGGCTACACCTTC,TRBJ1-2,NA,NA,TRBV7-8
CARTGPLGEKLFF,TGTGCCAGAACAGGCCCTTTGGGTGAAAAACTGTTTTTT,TRBJ1-4,NA,NA,TRBV21-1
CASSKGEANEKLFF,TGTGCCAGCAGCAAAGGGGAGGCTAATGAAAAACTGTTTTTT,TRBJ1-4,NA,NA,TRBV21-1
CASSHRRGRGGYTF,TGTGCCAGCAGCCACAGAAGGGGTCGGGGTGGCTACACCTTC,TRBJ1-2,NA,NA,TRBV14
CASRATSVSYNEQFF,TGTGCCAGCAGGGCAACTAGCGTCTCCTACAATGAGCAGTTCTTC,TRBJ2-1,NA,TRBD2,TRBV5-4
CASSSEGARNQPQHF,TGCGCCAGCAGCTCCGAGGGGGCAAGGAATCAGCCCCAGCATTTT,TRBJ1-5,medium-sized,TRBD1,TRBV5-1
CASNPTGGLYEQYF,TGTGCCAGCAATCCGACAGGGGGCCTCTACGAGCAGTACTTC,TRBJ2-7,NA,TRBD1,TRBV5-6
CASSQTGGDGYTF,TGTGCCAGCAGCCAAACAGGAGGGGATGGCTACACCTTC,TRBJ1-2,NA,NA,TRBV7-9
CASSPTGSYEQYF,TGTGCCAGCTCACCGACAGGAAGCTACGAGCAGTACTTC,TRBJ2-7,NA,NA,TRBV18
CASSAQGGFGNEQFF,TGCGCCAGCAGCGCGCAAGGGGGTTTCGGCAATGAGCAGTTCTTC,TRBJ2-1,NA,NA,TRBV5-1
CASNGGPSEEQYF,TGTGCCAGCAACGGAGGGCCCAGCGAGGAGCAGTACTTC,TRBJ2-7,NA,NA,TRBV28
CASSLAQGREGYTF,TGTGCCAGCAGCTTAGCCCAGGGGCGGGAGGGCTACACCTTC,TRBJ1-2,NA,NA,TRBV7-2
CASSPLPGDRTQETQYF,TGTGCCAGCTCACCACTTCCCGGGGACAGGACCCAAGAGACCCAGTACTTC,TRBJ2-5,NA,TRBD1,TRBV18
CASSPSPVSEAFF,TGTGCCAGCAGCCCCTCGCCCGTGAGTGAAGCTTTCTTT,TRBJ1-1,NA,NA,TRBV7-8
CASSSGGALAIQYF,TGTGCCAGCAGCTCCGGTGGGGCTTTGGCGATTCAGTACTTC,TRBJ2-4,NA,NA,TRBV7-6
CASIPGTLNTGELFF,TGCGCCAGCATTCCCGGGACACTGAACACCGGGGAGCTGTTTTTT,TRBJ2-2,NA,NA,TRBV5-1
CASSLGVDTQYF,TGTGCCAGCAGCCTAGGGGTAGATACGCAGTATTTT,TRBJ2-3,NA,NA,TRBV7-2
CASSLGLGHLNTGELFF,TGTGCCAGCAGCTTAGGACTTGGTCATTTGAACACCGGGGAGCTGTTTTTT,TRBJ2-2,NA,NA,TRBV7-6
CASSARDSLQPQETQYF,TGTGCCAGCAGTGCTAGGGACAGCCTGCAGCCTCAAGAGACCCAGTACTTC,TRBJ2-5,once,TRBD1,TRBV6-4
CASSNHRGRRTDTQYF,TGTGCCAGCAGCAACCACAGGGGGCGGCGGACAGATACGCAGTATTTT,TRBJ2-3,NA,TRBD1,TRBV6-6
CASSFSYEQYF,TGTGCCAGCAGTTTTTCCTACGAGCAGTACTTC,TRBJ2-7,NA,NA,TRBV6-5
CASSLLSGSQPSYEQYF,TGTGCCAGCAGCTTACTTTCTGGGTCCCAACCATCCTACGAGCAGTACTTC,TRBJ2-7,NA,NA,TRBV11-2
CASSQGMNTEAFF,TGTGCCAGCAGCCAGGGCATGAACACTGAAGCTTTCTTT,TRBJ1-1,NA,NA,TRBV7-7
CASSFGQGDATQYF,TGTGCCAGCAGCTTCGGGCAGGGCGATGCGACCCAGTACTTC,TRBJ2-5,few,NA,TRBV11-2
CASSASGTGDQPQHF,TGTGCCAGCAGCGCCTCCGGGACAGGCGACCAGCCCCAGCATTTT,TRBJ1-5,NA,TRBD1,TRBV9
CAWSPVRGKLFF,TGTGCCTGGAGCCCCGTCCGGGGAAAACTGTTTTTT,TRBJ1-4,NA,NA,TRBV30
CASSPPYNEQFF,TGTGCCAGCTCACCACCCTACAATGAGCAGTTCTTC,TRBJ2-1,NA,NA,TRBV18
CASRQSLGYEQYF,TGTGCCAGTAGACAGTCCCTGGGTTACGAGCAGTACTTC,TRBJ2-7,medium-sized,NA,TRBV10-3
CANTGSYEQYF,TGTGCCAACACAGGGTCCTACGAGCAGTACTTC,TRBJ2-7,NA,NA,TRBV5-8
CASSAGTSGNEQFF,TGTGCCAGCAGTGCCGGGACTAGCGGAAATGAGCAGTTCTTC,TRBJ2-1,NA,TRBD2,TRBV6-5
CASTLGASGLQETQYF,TGTGCCAGCACCCTCGGTGCTAGCGGACTCCAAGAGACCCAGTACTTC,TRBJ2-5,NA,TRBD2,TRBV5-4